The 26 T cell receptor beta chains below all came from one sample that was sequenced in a study of shared clonotypes between healthy human individuals. Produced via immunoSEQ multiplex PCR; TCRdb's table is partial and in-frame only. The sample comprises 2.3 million or so clones, 85% to 95% of which are singletons, and approximately 0.4% rests with the top ten. Sequencing input: naive CD4+ T cells from PBMCs. Described subset: CD45RA+ positively selected. These receptors were collected from a man aged 18 to 30 in good health. Some clones in this sample may be carry-over from other donors' samples.

This chain links TRBV7-2 with TRBJ2-2; 9 bases match TRBD1. V was pared by 5 bases and J by 4 bases, with 2 bases of the junction left unmatched. Germline CDR1 reads SGHTA; CDR2 reads FQGNSA. The CDR3 extends over 14 amino acids. Here the CDR3 reads CASSQGQGTGELFF. The DNA of the CDR3 is TGTGCCAGCAGCCAGGGACAGGGCACCGGGGAGCTGTTTTTT.

The chain recombines TRBV5-1 with TRBJ2-7, with 15 bases matching TRBD2. The germline gives CDR1 SGHRS, CDR2 YFSETQ. CDR3 length equals 16 residues. The trim removed 4 bases at V and 4 bases at J, leaving 6 bases unmatched. In DNA form, the CDR3 reads TGCGCCAGCAGCATCGGACTAGCGGGAGGGCCTTACGAGCAGTACTTC. It yields the protein CASSIGLAGGPYEQYF.

In DNA, the CDR3 is TGTGCCAGCAGTCCTCGACGGGGGGCAGAGACCCAGTACTTC. It encodes CASSPRRGAETQYF. The chain carries TRBV27 and TRBJ2-5; a weak D match, TRBD2 (7 bases). The CDR3 is 14 residues long. V lost 5 bases, J lost 4 bases, and 14 bases lay in between. Germline assignment: CDR1 MNHEY and CDR2 SMNVEV (reference sequence).

The V call is TRBV25-1, the J call TRBJ2-1; a weak D match, TRBD1 (6 bases). CDR1 is MGHDK and CDR2 is SYGVNS in the germline V gene. The CDR3 extends over 16 amino acids. The germline V and J ends were trimmed by 1 base and 7 bases, with 17 bases remaining between them. DNA for the CDR3: TGTGCCAGCAGTGAATTTGGGGGCAGCTTTGGGAATGAGCAGTTCTTC. This codes for CASSEFGGSFGNEQFF.

This chain connects TRBV18 to TRBJ2-7, with D perhaps matching TRBD1 (5 bases). Deletions cut 3 bases from V and 5 bases from J, with 20 bases between. Germline-derived CDR1 and CDR2 are KGHSH and LQKENI. This CDR3 is built from 16 residues. The CDR3 spells CASSPSLGATFDEQYF. Here the CDR3 DNA reads TGTGCCAGCTCACCTAGTCTAGGGGCCACGTTTGACGAGCAGTACTTC. The complete variable domain, with remaining parts taken from reference TRBV18 and TRBJ2-7, reads NAGVMQNPRHLVRRRGQEARLRCSPMKGHSHVYWYRQLPEEGLKFMVYLQKENIIDESGMPKERFSAEFPKEGPSILRIQQVVRGDSAAYFCASSPSLGATFDEQYFGPGTRLTVT.

The chain employs TRBV5-1 and TRBJ1-4; weak D call: TRBD1 (5 bases). The V gene lost 4 bases and the J gene lost 5 bases, with 12 bases spanning the gap. Germline V gene lookup returns CDR1 SGHRS and CDR2 YFSETQ. The CDR3 spans 14 residues. CDR3: CASSTMGVNEKLFF. CDR3 nucleotide sequence: TGCGCCAGCAGCACCATGGGGGTAAATGAAAAACTGTTTTTT.

The chain combines TRBV28 with TRBJ2-1; 11 bases fit TRBD1. Germline V lookup: CDR1 MDHEN, CDR2 SYDVKM. The CDR3 contains 18 residues. The trim removed 10 bases at V and 0 bases at J, leaving 14 bases unmatched. The CDR3 nucleotides are TGTGCCACGAAACGGGACAGGGGGGCGGGGAGCTCCTACAATGAGCAGTTCTTC. This gives the protein CATKRDRGAGSSYNEQFF.

The chain joins TRBV19 to TRBJ1-1; D gene ambiguous. Germline CDR1 reads LNHDA; CDR2 reads SQIVND (reference sequence). The CDR3 runs 15 residues. V was trimmed by 3 bases and J by 1 base, leaving 12 bases between them. In DNA form, the CDR3 reads TGTGCCAGTAGTATCCTCCGGACGTGGAACACTGAAGCTTTCTTT. Its translation: CASSILRTWNTEAFF.

This clone has only a few counts. The V call is TRBV7-9, the J call TRBJ2-2; TRBD2 agrees at 7 bases. Germline assignment: CDR1 SEHNR and CDR2 FQNEAQ (reference sequence). This CDR3 comprises 17 residues. With 2 bases clipped from V and 1 base from J, the junction kept 7 bases outside the gene matches. The CDR3 nucleotides read TGTGCCAGCAGCTTAACCATGGCGGGAGAGAACACCGGGGAGCTGTTTTTT. It yields the protein CASSLTMAGENTGELFF.

This clone appeared once. This chain links TRBV27 with TRBJ1-1; tentative D call: TRBD1 (5 bases). V was shortened by 6 bases and J by 11 bases, with 13 bases between the two germline ends. CDR3 length: 11 amino acids. Germline V gene data show CDR1 as MNHEY and CDR2 as SMNVEV (reference sequence). The CDR3 nucleotides are TGTGCCAGCAGCTCCTGGGGGGGGGCTTTCTTT. Translating it yields CASSSWGGAFF.

The rearrangement uses TRBV5-1 and TRBJ2-7; D is perhaps TRBD1 or TRBD2 (5 bases each). Germline-derived CDR1 and CDR2 are SGHRS and YFSETQ. The CDR3 extends over 14 amino acids. The ends were cut back, 3 bases at V and 10 bases at J, with 20 bases in the middle. CDR3 nucleotide sequence: TGCGCCAGCAGCTCCGGGATGCAGGGAAGGAAACAGTACTTC. Encoded protein: CASSSGMQGRKQYF.

V and J are TRBV14 and TRBJ2-3, with D tentatively TRBD1 (5 bases). The CDR3 has 12 amino acids. The V gene's germline CDR1 is SGHDN and CDR2 FVKESK. Trimming left V 1 base short and J 9 bases short, with 8 bases between. The DNA of the CDR3 is TGTGCCAGCAGCCAAGTGGGGCCGACGCAGTATTTT. Amino acids: CASSQVGPTQYF. The full variable domain, in which reference TRBV14 and TRBJ2-3 provide the parts outside the CDR3, is EAGVTQFPSHSVIEKGQTVTLRCDPISGHDNLYWYRRVMGKEIKFLLHFVKESKQDESGMPNNRFLAERTGGTYSTLKVQPAELEDSGVYFCASSQVGPTQYFGPGTRLTVL.

The V and J genes are TRBV5-1 and TRBJ1-2; D gene unclear. V was pared by 2 bases and J by 4 bases, with 15 bases between. CDR3 length equals 15 residues. Germline lookup yields CDR1 SGHRS and CDR2 YFSETQ. CDR3 nucleotides: TGCGCCAGCAGCTTACTAACTGGGCCATTCTATGGCTACACCTTC. The encoded protein is CASSLLTGPFYGYTF.

This chain links TRBV29-1 with TRBJ2-3; 7 positions match TRBD2. This CDR3 has 17 amino acids. J lost 0 bases, V lost 1 base, and 10 bases had no gene match. Germline V gene sequence: CDR1 SQVTM, CDR2 ANQGSEA. The CDR3 region has the DNA TGCAGCGTTGAAGGTCCACTAGCGAGTACTAGCACAGATACGCAGTATTTT. Protein product: CSVEGPLASTSTDTQYF.

The rearrangement uses TRBV6-1 and TRBJ2-7, with a possible D match to TRBD2 (6 bases). CDR3 length equals 15 residues. Germline lookup yields CDR1 MNHNS and CDR2 SASEGT. Trimming took 7 bases from V and 0 from J, leaving 16 bases between them. CDR3 coding DNA: TGTGCCAGCACCCCAGGAGGGCCTTTCTCCTACGAGCAGTACTTC. Translated, it gives CASTPGGPFSYEQYF.

This chain uses TRBV14 with TRBJ2-7; D is unclear. Per the germline V gene, CDR1 is SGHDN and CDR2 is FVKESK. Trimming removed 0 bases from V and 9 bases from J, with 12 bases in between. This CDR3 comprises 13 residues. The CDR3 nucleotides read TGTGCCAGCAGCCAAGATAGTACGACTGGGCAGTACTTC. It translates to CASSQDSTTGQYF.

This clone was picked up one time. This specimen includes other DNA sequences encoding the same CDR3. The chain joins TRBV6-5 to TRBJ1-1, with 10 bases fitting TRBD1. CDR3 size: 14 residues. With V trimmed by 5 bases and J by 5 bases, 5 bases remained unmatched. Germline CDR1 is MNHEY and CDR2 is SVGAGI. The CDR3 region is CASSPDRGRTEAFF. DNA of the CDR3: TGTGCCAGCAGTCCCGACAGGGGGCGTACTGAAGCTTTCTTT.

This chain's CDR3 is CASSFHRERNQPQHF. In DNA, the CDR3 is TGTGCCAGCAGTTTTCATAGGGAGCGCAATCAGCCCCAGCATTTT. This chain joins TRBV28 and TRBJ1-5; no reliable D call. The CDR3 covers 15 residues. The germline CDR1 and CDR2 sequences are MDHEN and SYDVKM. Between the trimmed V and J ends, which lost 3 bases and 2 bases, there was a span of 11 bases.

V and J are TRBV7-2 and TRBJ1-5; no clear D. Germline V gene lookup returns CDR1 SGHTA and CDR2 FQGNSA. V lost 2 bases and J 3 bases, leaving 11 bases between the germline ends. The CDR3 is made up of 15 amino acids. CDR3 DNA sequence: TGTGCCAGCAGCTTATATGGGCCCTACAATCAGCCCCAGCATTTT. Translating gives CASSLYGPYNQPQHF.

CDR3 protein: CASSPGDREETQYF. The CDR3 DNA reads TGCGCCAGCAGCCCCGGGGACAGGGAAGAGACCCAGTACTTC. This chain uses TRBV23-1 with TRBJ2-5; 9 bases are shared with TRBD1. TRBV23-1 is an ORF; its function is uncertain. The ends lost 6 bases at V and 3 bases at J; junction bases unmatched: 5. The CDR3 runs 14 residues.

The V gene is TRBV27, the J gene TRBJ2-7; 8 bases fit TRBD1. With 4 bases clipped from V and 12 bases from J, the junction kept 11 bases outside the gene matches. Germline CDR1 MNHEY, CDR2 SMNVEV (reference sequence). The CDR3 runs to 13 residues. The CDR3 loop reads CASSSWDRPGWYF. CDR3 in DNA: TGTGCCAGCAGTTCCTGGGACAGGCCCGGGTGGTACTTC.

This clone has just one count. The chain couples TRBV10-3 to TRBJ2-3; 9 positions agree with TRBD1. Per the germline V gene, CDR1 is ENHRY and CDR2 is SYGVKD. This CDR3 is 15 amino acids long. V dropped 3 bases and J dropped 4; count of bases not matched to a gene: 5. The CDR3 loop reads CAISEDRGGADTQYF. CDR3 bases: TGTGCCATCAGTGAAGACAGGGGGGGCGCAGATACGCAGTATTTT.

The chain uses TRBV28 and TRBJ1-5; D gene uncertain. The germline V and J ends were trimmed by 2 bases and 13 bases, with 12 bases remaining between them. In germline, CDR1 is MDHEN, CDR2 SYDVKM. This CDR3 is built from 12 residues. The CDR3 DNA reads TGTGCCAGCAGTTTACGTGTGGGGAGTCAGCATTTT. It translates to CASSLRVGSQHF.

This clone showed up just once. V and J are TRBV21-1 and TRBJ2-6; the D call of TRBD1 is as the table states it, not checked on the DNA. TRBV21-1 represents a pseudogene. The CDR3 is 14 amino acids. The DNA of the CDR3 is TGTGCCAGCACGCAGGGTTCCGGGGCCAACGTCCTGACTTTC. This encodes CASTQGSGANVLTF.

This chain links TRBV29-1 with TRBJ2-1, with D unclear. Germline CDR1 is SQVTM and CDR2 is ANQGSEA. V was clipped by 8 bases and J by 5 bases, with 19 bases between them. The CDR3 contains 14 residues. This chain's CDR3 is CSTRTLRAHNEQFF. CDR3 bases: TGCAGCACCAGGACCCTTCGAGCTCACAATGAGCAGTTCTTC.

As concerns this clone: This CDR3 is also generated by other DNA sequences in the sample. The chain joins TRBV7-6 to TRBJ1-1; 7 nucleotides agree with TRBD1. Germline CDR1 is SGHVS and CDR2 is FNYEAQ. With 6 bases clipped from V and 5 bases from J, the junction kept 6 bases outside the gene matches. The CDR3 covers 13 residues. The CDR3 DNA is TGTGCCAGCAGGAACTACAGGGGAACTGAAGCTTTCTTT. As protein: CASRNYRGTEAFF.